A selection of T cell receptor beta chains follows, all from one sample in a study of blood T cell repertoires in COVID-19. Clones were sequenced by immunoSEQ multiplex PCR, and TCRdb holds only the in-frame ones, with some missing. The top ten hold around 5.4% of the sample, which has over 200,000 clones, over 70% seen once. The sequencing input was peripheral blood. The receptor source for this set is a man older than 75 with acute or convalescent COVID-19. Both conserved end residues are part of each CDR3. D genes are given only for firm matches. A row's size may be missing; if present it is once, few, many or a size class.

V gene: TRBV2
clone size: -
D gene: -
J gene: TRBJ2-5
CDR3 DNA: TGTGCCAGCAGTGATGGGGGGGCCAAAGAGACCCAGTACTTC
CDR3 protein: CASSDGGAKETQYF

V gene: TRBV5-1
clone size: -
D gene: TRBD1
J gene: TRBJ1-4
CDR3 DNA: TGCGCCAGCAGCTTGGCAGGGGGAAATGAAAAACTGTTTTTT
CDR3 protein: CASSLAGGNEKLFF

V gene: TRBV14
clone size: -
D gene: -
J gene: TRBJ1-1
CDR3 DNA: TGTGCCAGCAGCCAAACTACAGGGATTGAAGCTTTCTTT
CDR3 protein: CASSQTTGIEAFF

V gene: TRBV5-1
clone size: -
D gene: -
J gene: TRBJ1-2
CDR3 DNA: TGCGCCAGCAGCTTGGACGGGGGGTACTATGGCTACACCTTC
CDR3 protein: CASSLDGGYYGYTF

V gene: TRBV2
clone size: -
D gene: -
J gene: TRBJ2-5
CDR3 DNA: TGTGCCAGCCAGGGCGGTACCAAAGAGACCCAGTACTTC
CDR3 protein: CASQGGTKETQYF

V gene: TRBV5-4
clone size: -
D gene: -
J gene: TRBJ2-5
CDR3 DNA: TGTGCCAGCAGCTTGAACTTTCCAGAGACCCAGTACTTC
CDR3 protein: CASSLNFPETQYF

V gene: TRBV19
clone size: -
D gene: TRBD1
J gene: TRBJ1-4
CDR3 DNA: TGTGCCAGTAGATGGACAGGGTCGGGTAATGAAAAACTGTTTTTT
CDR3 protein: CASRWTGSGNEKLFF

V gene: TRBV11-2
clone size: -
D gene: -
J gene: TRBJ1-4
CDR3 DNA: TGTGCCAGCAGCTTAGACCAGGGGAAGACTGAAAAACTGTTTTTT
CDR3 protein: CASSLDQGKTEKLFF

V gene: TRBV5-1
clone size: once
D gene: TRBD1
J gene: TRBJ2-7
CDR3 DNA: TGCGCCAGCAGCTTGGAGACAGGGAGCTCCTACGAGCAGTACTTC
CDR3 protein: CASSLETGSSYEQYF

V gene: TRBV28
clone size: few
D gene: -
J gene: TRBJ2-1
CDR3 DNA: TGTGCCAGCAGTCAGAATTGGGCTGAGCAGTTCTTC
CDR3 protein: CASSQNWAEQFF

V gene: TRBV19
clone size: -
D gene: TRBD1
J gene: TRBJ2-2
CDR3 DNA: TGTGCCAGTAGTATAATTGGGACAGCCACCGGGGAGCTGTTTTTT
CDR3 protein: CASSIIGTATGELFF

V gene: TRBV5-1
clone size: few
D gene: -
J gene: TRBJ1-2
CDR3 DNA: TGCGCCAGCAGCTCGGCCCCAGGGCCGAATGGCTACACCTTC
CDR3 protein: CASSSAPGPNGYTF

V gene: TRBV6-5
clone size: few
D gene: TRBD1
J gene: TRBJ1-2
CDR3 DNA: TGTGCCAGCAGTCTGGGACAGGTTCAGTGGACCTTC
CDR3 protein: CASSLGQVQWTF

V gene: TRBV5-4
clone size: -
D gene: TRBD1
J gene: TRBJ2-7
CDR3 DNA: TGTGCCAGCAGCTTGAACAGGGGAACCCACTACGAGCAGTACTTC
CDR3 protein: CASSLNRGTHYEQYF

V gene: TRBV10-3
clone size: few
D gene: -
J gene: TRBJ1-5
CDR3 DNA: TGTGCCATCAGTGAGTCAGGGGCCTGGGGCAATCAGCCCCAGCATTTT
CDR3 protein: CAISESGAWGNQPQHF

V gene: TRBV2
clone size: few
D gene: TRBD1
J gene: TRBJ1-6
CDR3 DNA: TGTGCCAGCAGAGGACAGGGGATTTCACCCCTCCACTTT
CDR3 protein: CASRGQGISPLHF

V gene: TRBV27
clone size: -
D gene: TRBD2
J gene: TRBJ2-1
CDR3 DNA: TGTGCCAGCACCCCCAGCCCCGGGACTAGCGGGAGGGCCTACAATGAGCAGTTCTTC
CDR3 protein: CASTPSPGTSGRAYNEQFF

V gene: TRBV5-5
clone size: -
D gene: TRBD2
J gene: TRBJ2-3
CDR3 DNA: TGTGCCAGCAGCTCCCGCCTTGGGAGGGGCGATTCAGATACGCAGTATTTT
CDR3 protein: CASSSRLGRGDSDTQYF

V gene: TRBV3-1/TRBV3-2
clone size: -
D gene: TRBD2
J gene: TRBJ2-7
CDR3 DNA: TGTGCCAGCAGCCGAAGACTAGCGGGAGTGTACGAGCAGTACTTC
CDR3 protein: CASSRRLAGVYEQYF

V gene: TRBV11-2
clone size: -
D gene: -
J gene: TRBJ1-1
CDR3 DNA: TGTGCCAGCAGCTTAGGGGGCGGGGGAGCCTACACTGAAGCTTTCTTT
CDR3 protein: CASSLGGGGAYTEAFF

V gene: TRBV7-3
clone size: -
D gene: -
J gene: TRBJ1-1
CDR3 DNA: TGTGCCAGCAGCTCCTATAAGAACACTGAAGCTTTCTTT
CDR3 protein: CASSSYKNTEAFF

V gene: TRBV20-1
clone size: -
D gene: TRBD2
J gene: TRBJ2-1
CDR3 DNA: TGCAGTGCTAGTATGACTAGCGGGAGTTTGTACAATGAGCAGTTCTTC
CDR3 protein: CSASMTSGSLYNEQFF

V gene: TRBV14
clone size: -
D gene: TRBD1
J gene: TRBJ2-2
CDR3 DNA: TGTGCCAGCAGCCCGAAAGGGGGCACAGGGGACGGGGAGCTGTTTTTT
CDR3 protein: CASSPKGGTGDGELFF

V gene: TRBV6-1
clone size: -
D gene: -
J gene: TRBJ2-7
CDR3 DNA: TGTGCCAGCAGTGATACCGGGACAAGCTACGAGCAGTACTTC
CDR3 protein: CASSDTGTSYEQYF

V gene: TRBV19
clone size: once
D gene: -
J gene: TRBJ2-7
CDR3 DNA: TGTGCCAGTAGTATCCTCCGATCGGGCGAGCAGTACTTC
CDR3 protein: CASSILRSGEQYF

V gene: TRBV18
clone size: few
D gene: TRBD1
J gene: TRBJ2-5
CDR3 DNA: TGTGCCAGCTCGCCTTTATCAGAGGCCGACAGGGAACAAGAGACCCAGTACTTC
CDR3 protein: CASSPLSEADREQETQYF

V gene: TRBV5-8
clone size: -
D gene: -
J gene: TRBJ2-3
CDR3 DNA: TGTGCCAGCAGCCCCAGGTGGGACACACGGTCAGATACGCAGTATTTT
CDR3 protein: CASSPRWDTRSDTQYF

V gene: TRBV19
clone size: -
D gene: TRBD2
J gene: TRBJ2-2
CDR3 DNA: TGTGCCAGTAGTCTCCCGAAGCGGGGCCCATCGAAGGGCGGGGAGCTGTTTTTT
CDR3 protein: CASSLPKRGPSKGGELFF

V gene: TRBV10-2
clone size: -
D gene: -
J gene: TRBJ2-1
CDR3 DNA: TGCGCCAGCAGCCAGCTAGGGACTCCCCACAATGAGCAGTTCTTC
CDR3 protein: CASSQLGTPHNEQFF

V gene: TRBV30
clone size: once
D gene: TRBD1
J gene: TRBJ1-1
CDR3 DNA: TGTGCCTGGAACTTTCAGGGGGGCTTACGCATGAACACTGAAGCTTTCTTT
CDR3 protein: CAWNFQGGLRMNTEAFF

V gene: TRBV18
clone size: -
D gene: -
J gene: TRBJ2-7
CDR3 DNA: TGTGCCAGCTCTTTCCAAGGGACTTACGAGCAGTACTTC
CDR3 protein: CASSFQGTYEQYF

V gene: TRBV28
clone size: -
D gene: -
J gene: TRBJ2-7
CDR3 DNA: TGTGCCAGCAGTTATAGGGCAGGAGGGGAGCAGTACTTC
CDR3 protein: CASSYRAGGEQYF

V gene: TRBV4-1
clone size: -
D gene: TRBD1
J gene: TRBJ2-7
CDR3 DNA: TGCGCCAGCAGCCAAGAAGACAGGGGATTCTCCTACGAGCAGTACTTC
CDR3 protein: CASSQEDRGFSYEQYF